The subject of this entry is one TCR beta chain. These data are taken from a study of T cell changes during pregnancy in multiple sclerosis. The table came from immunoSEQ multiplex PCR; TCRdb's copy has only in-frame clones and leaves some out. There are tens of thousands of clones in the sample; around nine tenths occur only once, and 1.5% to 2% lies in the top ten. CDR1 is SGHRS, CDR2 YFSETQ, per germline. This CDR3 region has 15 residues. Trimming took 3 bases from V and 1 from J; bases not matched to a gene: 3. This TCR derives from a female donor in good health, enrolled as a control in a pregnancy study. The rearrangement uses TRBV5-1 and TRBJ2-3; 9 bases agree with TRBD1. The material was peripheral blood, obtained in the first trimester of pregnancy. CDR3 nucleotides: TGCGCCAGCAGCTCGAGGGACAGGGGCACAGATACGCAGTATTTT. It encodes CASSSRDRGTDTQYF.